The rows below give T cell receptor beta chains drawn from one sample of a study of T-cell reconstitution after alpha-beta-depleted transplantation in children. TCRdb reanalysed the PCR reads using MiXCR and keeps one entry per CDR3 protein. The sample consists of about 500,000 distinct CDR3 sequences, approximately 32% of them appearing once. The sample was PBMCs from the stem cell graft donor, taken from the stem cell graft. The receptors were gathered from a human donor who donated a stem cell graft to a child with aplastic anemia. CDR3s include the opening cysteine and the closing phenylalanine or tryptophan.

j_call | v_call | cdr3_aa
TRBJ1-6 | TRBV15 | CATSRGGSSYNSPLHF
TRBJ1-2 | TRBV20-1 | CSARQGIYGYTF
TRBJ2-5 | TRBV20-1 | CSARTGTGGQETQYF
TRBJ2-3 | TRBV7-9 | CASSSGARDSSTDTQYF
TRBJ1-6 | TRBV24-1 | CATSDWTPNSPLHF
TRBJ2-7 | TRBV13 | CASSLAGRPQEQYF
TRBJ2-5 | TRBV29-1 | CSVETPGHFGTTQYF
TRBJ1-1 | TRBV10-2 | CATQTPGAKNTEAFF
TRBJ2-2 | TRBV12-3/TRBV12-4 | CASSTTADRGWTGELFF
TRBJ2-3 | TRBV29-1 | CSVVGGQLTDTQYF
TRBJ2-1 | TRBV6-5 | CASSSYGLRDNEQFF
TRBJ2-5 | TRBV7-6 | CASSLGTSGRETQYF
TRBJ1-2 | TRBV11-3 | CASSLGWNYGYTF
TRBJ2-3 | TRBV5-1 | CASSLQAGRTDTQYF
TRBJ2-7 | TRBV9 | CASSPKGQGVIYEQYF
TRBJ2-1 | TRBV4-3 | CASSQRGGGRSHNEQFF
TRBJ2-5 | TRBV20-1 | CSARGQVETQYF
TRBJ2-6 | TRBV20-1 | CSANGVIGANVLTF
TRBJ2-4 | TRBV15 | CATSREVSGYKNIQYF
TRBJ1-1 | TRBV6-1 | CASTPDWTGLEAFF
TRBJ2-5 | TRBV7-9 | CASSRYGQTRETQYF
TRBJ1-1 | TRBV18 | CASSFDRAKVSARRAFF
TRBJ1-1 | TRBV29-1 | CSVDFPKNTEAFF
TRBJ1-6 | TRBV12-3/TRBV12-4 | CASKYNSYNSPLHF
TRBJ1-5 | TRBV9 | CASSQGGGEGQPQHF
TRBJ1-3 | TRBV15 | CATSRDYTEGNTIYF
TRBJ2-6 | TRBV6-2/TRBV6-3 | CASSFEEGPSGANVLTF
TRBJ2-1 | TRBV6-1 | CASRTNAGPYNEQFF